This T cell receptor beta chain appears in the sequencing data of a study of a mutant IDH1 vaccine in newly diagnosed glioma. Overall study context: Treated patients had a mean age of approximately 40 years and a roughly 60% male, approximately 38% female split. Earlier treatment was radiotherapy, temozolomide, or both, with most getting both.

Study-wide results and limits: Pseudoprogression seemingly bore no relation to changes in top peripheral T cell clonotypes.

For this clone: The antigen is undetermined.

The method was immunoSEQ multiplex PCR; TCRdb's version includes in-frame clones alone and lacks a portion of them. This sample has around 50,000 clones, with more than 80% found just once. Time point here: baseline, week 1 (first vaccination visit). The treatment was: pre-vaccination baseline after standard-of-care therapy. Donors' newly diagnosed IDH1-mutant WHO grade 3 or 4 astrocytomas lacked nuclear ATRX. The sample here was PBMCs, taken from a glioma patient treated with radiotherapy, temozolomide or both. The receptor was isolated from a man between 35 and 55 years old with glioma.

CDR3 bases: TGTGCCAGCAGCTTAAGTCTAGCGGGAGTCTCCGAGCAGTACTTC. Translated, it gives CASSLSLAGVSEQYF. V gene TRBV7-3 combines with J gene TRBJ2-7; TRBD2 matches 10 bases. Germline CDR1 is SGHTA and CDR2 is FQGTGA. This CDR3 is 15 amino acids long. The V gene end was trimmed by 1 base and the J gene end by 6 bases; junction bases not matched to a gene: 6.